This TCR beta chain appears in the sequencing data of a study of T cells in Graves' hyperthyroidism and ophthalmopathy (dated by TCRdb to between 2018 and 2021). Study-level background: Peripheral blood was collected at initial diagnosis, before any treatment. Once sampling was done, hyperthyroidism patients were given methimazole at a starting dose of 30 mg daily, whereas ophthalmopathy patients were given high-dose intravenous methylprednisolone. Prospective prediction of ophthalmopathy was tested in an independent validation cohort of 18 to 20 hyperthyroidism patients and some 17 patients who later progressed to ophthalmopathy. The paper describes TCR Vbeta CDR3 sequencing of 140 or so peripheral blood samples, made up of 43 ophthalmopathy patients, 70 to 75 hyperthyroidism patients and 17 progressor patients. To identify TCR V-J signatures that set the groups apart, the researchers used a discovery cohort of more than 95 patients, made up of 40 to 45 with Graves' ophthalmopathy and some 60 with stable Graves' hyperthyroidism. The study also compared thyroid tissue and blood T-cell repertoires from a handful of Graves' hyperthyroidism patients. For training and testing, the roughly 100 patients in the discovery cohort were randomly divided in a 7:3 ratio.

Study-level results and caveats: Most expanded thyroid clonotypes (frequency above 0.001) were also found in blood, which suggests that blood repertoires may mirror thyroid immune responses. Sample size was not statistically predetermined, and blinding of investigators to group allocation was not performed. In validation, progression to ophthalmopathy was predicted by the model with almost 71% sensitivity and about 72% specificity, a median of roughly 6 months before onset. In cross-validation, a model built on a 13 V-J signature told ophthalmopathy apart from stable hyperthyroidism with approximately 90% sensitivity and around 83% specificity, and in testing the same model reached 80%/75%.

Hyperthyroidism patients were newly diagnosed, had a disease duration of under 2 months, and were aged 18 to 65 years. Any patient with an uncontrolled infection, another autoimmune disease, pregnancy or lactation was excluded. Diagnoses were based on clinical symptoms, serum thyroxine and TRAb, thyroid ultrasound and orbital computed tomography. For progressor patients, blood was drawn at the first diagnosis of hyperthyroidism, before any ophthalmopathy symptoms had appeared. Ficoll-Paque density gradient centrifugation was used to isolate PBMCs from 9.5 to 10 ml of fresh peripheral blood. Progressor patients were defined as those initially diagnosed with Graves' hyperthyroidism in whom ophthalmopathy developed during follow-up. Trizol reagent was used to extract total RNA, and RNA quality was then checked on an Agilent 2100 Bioanalyzer. This clonotype was recorded many times. It lacks a known antigen. The sample holds no much larger clone one base away, and base qualities are not on file.

The TCR beta CDR3 regions were amplified from the RNA transcripts. For the first round of RT-PCR on the TCR CDR3, the HTBI primer set was used together with the Qiagen OneStep RT-PCR kit. Libraries were constructed in a second round of multiplex PCR, after which size selection and purification were performed. The libraries were sequenced on an Illumina HiSeq2000 using paired-end 100 bp reads. Under the source paper's analysis protocol: SOAPnuke was used to process the raw data, removing reads that contained adapters or uncalled bases, had a mean Phred below 15, or lacked an exact match to the constant primer or identifier. COPE v1.2.5 was used to merge the high-quality paired reads, and each unique nucleotide sequence was defined as a clonotype. MiTCR v1.1 was used to align clonotypes to the IMGT TRBV, TRBD and TRBJ reference segments. Only V-J combinations with frequency above 0.0001, covering about 99% of repertoires, were analysed. A TCS score was defined as the ratio between F50 (clonal expansion) and ExV (chaos), using BLOSUM62-based TCRdist between CDR3 peptides within each V-J. Welch's t-statistics and random forest reduced fewer than 600 V-J features to roughly 13, which were used in a naive Bayes classifier (R e1071). TCRdb reprocessing: public reads trimmed at Q25 with fastp, clones called with MiXCR, in-frame beta chains kept. Rows matching on CDR3 protein sequence are summarized as one entry with the most common DNA and genes. TCRdb, not the authors, supplied the V and J calls. The sample records more than 550,000 distinct CDR3 sequences, 18% of which are singletons. Around 15% of the sample is held by the ten biggest clonotypes.

Counted from cysteine to phenylalanine, this CDR3 has 14 amino acids. The retained sequence is limited to the CDR3, 42 bases, with the frame set at the first base. Clipping removes 4 bases from V and 7 bases from J, with 3 as the unmatched junction base count. The receptor was isolated from a woman in her fifties or sixties with Graves' hyperthyroidism that later progressed to Graves' ophthalmopathy. Sequencing was performed on blood. Rearrangement joined TRBV12-3 or TRBV12-4 to TRBJ2-4; the central 11 bases match TRBD1. The sequenced DNA: TGTGCCAGCAGTTGGGGACAGGGGGTGAACATTCAGTACTTC. Its translation is CASSWGQGVNIQYF.